This T cell receptor beta chain is from a study of blood T cell repertoires in COVID-19 (dated by TCRdb to the early 2020s). The study in broad terms: The collaborator samples originated in the United States, Italy and Spain and spanned the acute and convalescent phases of COVID-19. The material from the prospective study consisted of cDNA or gDNA derived from T cells, B-cell-depleted T cells, or PBMCs. Where available, HLA class I and class II types were taken from metadata supplied by the sample provider and were not determined by assay-based typing. The samples were drawn from the first 160 participants of the ongoing ImmuneRACE study and from over 950 subjects provided by 6 global collaborators. A freely available public database, intended as a resource for researchers studying the immune response to SARS-CoV-2, is where the repertoires were released. Nearly every sample came with metadata listing a de-identified subject ID, COVID-19 status, age in years and sex. The dataset comprised deeply sampled blood TCRbeta repertoires from subjects exposed to, actively infected with, or recovered from COVID-19.

TCRbeta CDR3 regions were amplified from genomic DNA using the immunoSEQ Assay, a bias-controlled multiplex PCR. The paper's processing steps were these. Within the assay, amplification of reference gene primers was used to estimate how many nucleated cells each sample contained. To quantify the absolute abundance of each unique TCRbeta CDR3 rearrangement, sequence reads were collapsed and filtered. For each sample, productive Simpson clonality was calculated as the square root of Simpson's diversity index across productive rearrangements. TCRdb stores this immuneACCESS table with in-frame sequences only. Part of the clones is absent; in the studies checked, under half of the shortfall reflects unresolved V genes, and no reason is known for the rest. The V and J calls and the clone size are those of that table, but D and trimming were determined from the DNA. The sample table holds 170,000 or so clones, of which more than 85% were seen once. Around 3% of the sample lies in the top ten.

General findings and caveats noted by the study authors: How much clinical and demographic metadata was included differed by source and by participant, and the metadata was provided uncurated.

CDR1 and CDR2 are drawn from the germline V gene (reference sequence): GTSNPN, SVGIG. The germline ends are 12 bases apart after V is trimmed by 4 bases and J by 5 bases. The CDR3 runs 13 amino acids, cysteine and phenylalanine included. Only the CDR3 region is kept as DNA, spanning 39 bases read in frame from base 1. Each collaborating institution followed its own protocols to collect whole blood in K2EDTA tubes. Collaborator samples were shipped for TCRbeta analysis as frozen whole blood, isolated PBMCs, or DNA extracted from either sample type. On this clone: Its antigen has not been determined. Per-nucleotide qualities are absent, and no much larger clonotype sits a single base away.

The sequenced material came from peripheral blood. In this chain, TRBV30 is recombined with TRBJ2-1; TRBD1 is possibly the D segment (6 matching bases). This TCR was sampled from a man aged 40-50 years with active or convalescent COVID-19. The CDR3 reads CAWKGGTNNEQFF. The nucleotide sequence is TGTGCCTGGAAAGGGGGAACAAACAATGAGCAGTTCTTC.